This T cell receptor beta chain was captured by sequencing in a study of beta chain features in type 1 diabetes (dated by TCRdb to the late 2010s). About the full investigation: No differences in mean age, gender distribution, total cell number or subset yield were found between patients and healthy donors. A total of 107,917,701 sorted cells were examined across all samples, and a strong correlation was observed between cell number per subset and RNA yield. The study compared the TCRB repertoires of sorted circulating CD4+ T cell subsets in recently diagnosed type 1 diabetes patients with those in matched healthy donors. Regulatory and stem cell-like memory subsets were obtained from only 8 patients and roughly 8 healthy donors, while naive and central memory subsets were obtained from all 28 donors. Here is what the overall study found, with its caveats: Because the HLA sub-analyses included only small numbers of individuals, any influence of HLA type on TCRB rearrangement was left unresolved. Type 1 diabetes patients showed a moderate but significant shortening of TCRB CDR3 length in all four CD4+ subsets. Naive, central memory and regulatory TCRB repertoires appeared to be more alike among patients than among healthy donors. Because cDNA was sequenced instead of genomic DNA, highly expressing activated cells could be over-represented, though the groups showed no difference in activation or CD3 levels. Patients with type 1 diabetes made fewer insertions and deleted more nucleotides at VDJ recombination sites, implying thymic rearrangement abnormalities. PCR may preferentially amplify shorter templates, but because patient and control samples were amplified and corrected together, any resulting skew would affect both groups equally.

The High Capacity cDNA Reverse Transcription Kit was used to reverse transcribe all of the isolated RNA, meaning that expressed TCRB transcripts were what got sequenced. Deep immunoSEQ sequencing was performed on naive, central memory and regulatory T cell samples, with an average of around 3.5 million total reads per sample. After sorted cells were lysed in RLT buffer, RNA was extracted with DNase-treated RNeasy Micro or Mini kits, with the choice depending on cell number. To prevent cross-contamination, each cell subset was processed individually, whereas patient and healthy donor samples were processed jointly. TCRB sequences were amplified from cDNA with the immunoSEQ multiplex PCR, producing 87-bp fragments spanning the CDR3 region. Sequencing of the amplicons was done on the Illumina HiSeq platform. The published analysis was carried out like this. Synthetic template baselines were used to correct PCR bias computationally, reads within Hamming distance 2 were collapsed, and singletons that could not be merged were discarded. Reads were aligned to IMGT to assign V, D and J genes, CDR3 length, and insertions or deletions at six rearrangement sites. Within each subset, clonotype counts were normalized to the number of sorted cells before true diversity and Gini coefficients were calculated with the tcR R package. The overlap coefficient, calculated on TCRB nucleotide sequences, was used to measure repertoire sharing. Out-of-frame TCRB sequences from naive cells were analyzed as a proxy for the pre-selection repertoire. This immuneACCESS table, as held by TCRdb, lists in-frame sequences with V and J called but not all clones. Of the missing ones, under half trace to an unresolved V gene in checked studies; the others have no known cause. V, J and clone size are taken as reported in that table, and D and trimming were inferred from the DNA itself. This sample comprises 600,000 to 750,000 clones, about an eighth of them detected only once. Around 0.12% of the sample is in the top ten clones.

From each donor, a single peripheral blood sample of approximately 120 mL on average was drawn into heparinised tubes. Using a panel that included CD45RO, CCR7, CD25, CD127, CD95 and CD27, naive, central memory, regulatory and stem cell-like memory CD4+ T cells were sorted on a BD FACSAria II. All sorted populations exceeded 95% purity. Right away, PBMCs were isolated by Lymphoprep density gradient centrifugation and were stained directly, with no culture step. So that batch effects would be minimized, each experiment stained and sorted samples in pairs, pairing one healthy donor with one patient. This clone was seen a handful of times. No cognate antigen has been identified for it. The record has no base qualities; no much larger clone is one base away. The specimen sequenced was naive CD4+ T cells from blood. The cell subset or site label here, explained by the study, means: true naive CD4+ T cells. The clonotype was recovered from a man aged 25 to 40 with type 1 diabetes.

CDR3 reads: CASQPMGGIGYGYTF. The DNA sequence is as follows: TGTGCCAGTCAACCAATGGGGGGAATCGGCTATGGCTACACCTTC. The sequence is built from TRBV19 and TRBJ1-2; the D segment could be TRBD1, given 5 matching bases. Its CDR3 holds 15 amino acids, cysteine through phenylalanine. Only the CDR3 region is kept as DNA, spanning 45 bases read in frame from base 1. The CDR1 and CDR2 encoded by the germline V gene (reference sequence) are LNHDA and SQIVND. At the junction V is shortened by 8 bases and J by 4 bases, with 20 bases in between. The CDR3, completed at both ends by the reference TRBV19 and TRBJ1-2 genes, gives the full variable domain DGGITQSPKYLFRKEGQNVTLSCEQNLNHDAMYWYRQDPGQGLRLIYYSQIVNDFQKGDIAEGYSVSREKKESFPLTVTSAQKNPTAFYLCASQPMGGIGYGYTFGSGTRLTVV.